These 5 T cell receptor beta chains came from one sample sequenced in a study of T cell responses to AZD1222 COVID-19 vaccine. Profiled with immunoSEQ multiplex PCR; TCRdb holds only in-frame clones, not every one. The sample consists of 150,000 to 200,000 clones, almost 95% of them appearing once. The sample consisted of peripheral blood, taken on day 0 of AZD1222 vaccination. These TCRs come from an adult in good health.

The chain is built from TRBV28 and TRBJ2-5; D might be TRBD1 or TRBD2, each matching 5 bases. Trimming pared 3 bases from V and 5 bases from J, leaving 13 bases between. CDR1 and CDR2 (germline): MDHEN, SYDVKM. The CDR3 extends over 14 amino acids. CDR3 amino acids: CASSFYGGSETQYF. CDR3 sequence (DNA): TGTGCCAGCAGTTTTTATGGGGGATCCGAGACCCAGTACTTC.

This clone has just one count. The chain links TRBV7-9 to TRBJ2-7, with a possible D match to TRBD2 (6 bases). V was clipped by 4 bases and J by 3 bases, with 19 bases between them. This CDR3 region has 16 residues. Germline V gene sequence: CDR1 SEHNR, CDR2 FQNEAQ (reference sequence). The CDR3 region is CASSSRGGELDYEQYF. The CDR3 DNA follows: TGTGCCAGCAGCTCCCGGGGCGGGGAGCTAGACTACGAGCAGTACTTC.

The CDR3 nucleotides are TGTGCCAGCAGTAGTATTTTAGGCGGTGAGCAGTTCTTC. Protein sequence: CASSSILGGEQFF. V is TRBV11-3 and J is TRBJ2-1, with unresolved D. Trimming cost V 6 bases and J 9 bases, with 15 bases left between them. From germline, CDR1 is SGHNT and CDR2 YENEEA. This CDR3 has 13 residues.

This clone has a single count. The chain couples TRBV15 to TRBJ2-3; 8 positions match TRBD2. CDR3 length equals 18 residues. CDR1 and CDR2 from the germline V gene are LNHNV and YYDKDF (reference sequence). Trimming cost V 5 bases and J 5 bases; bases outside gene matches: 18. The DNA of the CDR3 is TGTGCCACCAGCGTCAGTAAAAGCGGGAGCCTCAGGAGAGATACGCAGTATTTT. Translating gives CATSVSKSGSLRRDTQYF.

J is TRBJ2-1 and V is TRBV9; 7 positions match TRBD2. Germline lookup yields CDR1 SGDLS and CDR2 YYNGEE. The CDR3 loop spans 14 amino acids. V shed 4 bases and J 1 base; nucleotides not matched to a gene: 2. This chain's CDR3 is CASSQGGSYNEQFF. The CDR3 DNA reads TGTGCCAGCAGCCAGGGAGGGTCCTACAATGAGCAGTTCTTC.